In this sample, the clone carrying this TCR beta chain turned up many times. The sample originates from a study of T cells in Graves' hyperthyroidism and ophthalmopathy. Turning to the study itself: Peripheral blood draws took place at initial diagnosis, ahead of any treatment.

The CDR3 has 15 amino acids. The junction had 8 bases not matched to a gene; V was cut back by 4 bases and J by 2 bases. Germline V gene sequence: CDR1 SGHRS, CDR2 YFSETQ. Clinical symptoms, serum thyroxine and TRAb, thyroid ultrasound and orbital computed tomography were used for the diagnoses. Fresh peripheral blood, less than 11 ml of it, supplied the PBMCs. TCR beta CDR3 regions were amplified from RNA. The TCR CDR3 was amplified in a first-round RT-PCR using the HTBI primer set. TCRdb re-derived calls from the multiplex PCR reads in MiXCR, one entry per CDR3 protein. The sample consists of approximately 610,000 distinct CDR3 sequences, around 15% of them appearing once.

The rearrangement links TRBV5-1 to TRBJ2-7; 8 bases are a match to TRBD1. The source of this sequence is a woman under 30 with Graves' hyperthyroidism. What was sequenced was blood. The CDR3 nucleotides are TGCGCCAGCAGCGGAACCGGGACAGGAGCCTACGAGCAGTACTTC. Translation gives CASSGTGTGAYEQYF.